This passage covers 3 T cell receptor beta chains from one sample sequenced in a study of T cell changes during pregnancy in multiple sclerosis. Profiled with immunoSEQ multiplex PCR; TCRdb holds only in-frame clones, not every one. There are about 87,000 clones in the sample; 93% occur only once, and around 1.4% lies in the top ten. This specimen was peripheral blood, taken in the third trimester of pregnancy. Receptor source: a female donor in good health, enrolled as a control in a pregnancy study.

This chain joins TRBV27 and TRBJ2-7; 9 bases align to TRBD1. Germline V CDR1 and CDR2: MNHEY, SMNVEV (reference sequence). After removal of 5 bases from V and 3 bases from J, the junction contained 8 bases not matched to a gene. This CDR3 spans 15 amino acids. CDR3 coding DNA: TGTGCCAGCAGTCTAACAGGGGGCGAAGGCTACGAGCAGTACTTC. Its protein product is CASSLTGGEGYEQYF.

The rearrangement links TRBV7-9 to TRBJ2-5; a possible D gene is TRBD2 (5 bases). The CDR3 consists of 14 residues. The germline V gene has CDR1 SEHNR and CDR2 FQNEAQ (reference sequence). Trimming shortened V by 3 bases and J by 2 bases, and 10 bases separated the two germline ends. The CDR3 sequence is CASSFTTRQETQYF. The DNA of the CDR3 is TGTGCCAGCAGCTTCACCACTAGGCAAGAGACCCAGTACTTC. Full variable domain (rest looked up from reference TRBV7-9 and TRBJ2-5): DTGVSQNPRHKITKRGQNVTFRCDPISEHNRLYWYRQTLGQGPEFLTYFQNEAQLEKSRLLSDRFSAERPKGSFSTLEIQRTEQGDSAMYLCASSFTTRQETQYFGPGTRLLVL.

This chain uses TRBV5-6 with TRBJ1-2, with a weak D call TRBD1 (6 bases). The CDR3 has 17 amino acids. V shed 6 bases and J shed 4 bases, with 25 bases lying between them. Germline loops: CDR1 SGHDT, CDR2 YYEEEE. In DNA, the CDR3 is TGTGCCAGCACCGCTCAAACGAAAGGGGACAAATTCTATGGCTACACCTTC. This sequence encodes CASTAQTKGDKFYGYTF.